This entry lists 14 T cell receptor beta chains sequenced from one sample in a study of blood T cells in healthy people across ages. Then a second PCR, running roughly 7 to 11 cycles, was carried out with a sample-barcoded 5' primer and a J-beta primer mix. One entry per CDR3 protein, called by TCRdb with MiXCR from the 5' RACE reads. This table has approximately 800,000 distinct CDR3 sequences, about 34% appearing once. The sequenced material came from blood. The source is a man in his late teens or twenties in good health.

The chain employs TRBV5-1 and TRBJ2-7; D is perhaps TRBD1 (5 bases). CDR3 length: 14 amino acids. Germline-derived CDR1 and CDR2 are SGHRS and YFSETQ. Trimming took 0 bases from V and 5 from J, leaving 12 bases between them. The CDR3 reads CASSLAGQGDEQYF. The DNA of the CDR3 is TGCGCCAGCAGCTTGGCCGGCCAGGGTGACGAGCAGTACTTC.

The V call is TRBV7-6, the J call TRBJ2-4, with D possibly TRBD1 on 5 matching bases. Germline CDR1 SGHVS, CDR2 FNYEAQ. V lost 4 bases and J lost 0, with 10 bases in between. This CDR3 is 15 amino acids long. The CDR3 region is CASSSGPVAKNIQYF. CDR3 in DNA: TGTGCCAGCAGCTCAGGGCCAGTAGCCAAAAACATTCAGTACTTC.

There are a few counts of this clonotype. The chain joins TRBV4-2 to TRBJ2-1; TRBD2 aligns across 8 bases. The trim removed 0 bases at V and 10 bases at J, leaving 14 bases unmatched. CDR1 LGHNA and CDR2 YNFKEQ come from the germline V gene. This CDR3 spans 17 amino acids. The CDR3 region is CASSQDGVAGTIYEQFF. In DNA, the CDR3 is TGTGCCAGCAGCCAAGATGGGGTAGCGGGGACAATCTACGAGCAGTTCTTC.

This clonotype occurred a few times. V and J are TRBV20-1 and TRBJ1-6; 7 nucleotides agree with TRBD1. Germline CDR1 is DFQATT and CDR2 is SNEGSKA (reference sequence). Germline trimming cut 3 bases from V and 7 bases from J; bases unmatched to any gene: 15. The CDR3 runs to 17 residues. The CDR3 DNA follows: TGCAGTGCTAGGGCCTCGGGAAGGGACAGAGGGAATTCACCCCTCCACTTT. This translates into CSARASGRDRGNSPLHF.

V is TRBV9 and J is TRBJ2-1, with 12 bases lining up with TRBD2. Trimming at V came to 4 bases and at J to 10 bases, leaving 6 bases not matched to a gene. The length of the CDR3 is 14 residues. The germline V gene has CDR1 SGDLS and CDR2 YYNGEE. The CDR3 coding sequence is TGTGCCAGCAGCTCTAGCGGGGGGGCGTCGGAGCAGTTCTTC. This sequence encodes CASSSSGGASEQFF.

This clonotype was observed a handful of times. The J gene is TRBJ2-5, the V gene TRBV6-2 or TRBV6-3; 7 bases fit TRBD1. The DNA matches TRBJ2-7 better at its end, which makes the J call doubtful. The CDR3 contains 17 residues. CDR1 and CDR2 (germline): MNHEY, SVGEGT. As DNA, the CDR3 is TGTGCCAGCAGTTACTCGGCGTGGGACAGAGCGTCGTACGAGCAGTACTTC. Protein: CASSYSAWDRASYEQYF.

This clonotype was recorded a few times. The chain recombines TRBV7-3 with TRBJ2-2, with 7 bases identical to TRBD2. J lost 3 bases, V lost 2 bases, and 3 bases had no gene match. Looked up from germline, CDR1 is SGHTA and CDR2 is FQGTGA. The CDR3 contains 15 residues. The CDR3 coding sequence is TGTGCCAGCAGCTTACGCGGGGGAGACACCGGGGAGCTGTTTTTT. Translated, it gives CASSLRGGDTGELFF.

This clonotype turned up a few times. V gene TRBV12-3 or TRBV12-4 combines with J gene TRBJ2-3, with D possibly matching TRBD2 (6 bases). This CDR3 spans 14 amino acids. V lost 3 bases and J 4 bases, leaving 11 bases between the germline ends. Written as DNA, the CDR3 is TGTGCCAGCAGTTTGGGGACTGTCCCAGATACGCAGTATTTT. Protein: CASSLGTVPDTQYF.

V is TRBV7-2 and J is TRBJ1-4, with a possible D match to TRBD1 (6 bases). Trimming removed 2 bases at V and 4 bases at J, with 14 bases between. This CDR3 is 16 amino acids long. From germline, CDR1 is SGHTA and CDR2 FQGNSA. CDR3 in DNA: TGTGCCAGCAGCTTATCCCGGGGACACGGTAATGAAAAACTGTTTTTT. Its protein is CASSLSRGHGNEKLFF.

This chain links TRBV7-2 with TRBJ2-5; the D is unclear. V lost 5 bases to trimming and J lost 13 bases, with 20 bases between them. The germline gives CDR1 SGHTA, CDR2 FQGNSA. The CDR3 extends over 13 amino acids. The CDR3 region is CASSVGHSYERYF. DNA of the CDR3: TGTGCCAGCAGCGTAGGGCACTCCTACGAGCGGTACTTC.

V and J are TRBV6-5 and TRBJ1-2; D remains unclear. Per germline, CDR1 MNHEY and CDR2 SVGAGI. V was shortened by 9 bases and J by 1 base, with 12 bases between the two germline ends. The CDR3 spans 13 residues. The CDR3 is CASQAAGNYGYTF. CDR3 nucleotide sequence: TGTGCCAGTCAAGCGGCGGGTAACTATGGCTACACCTTC.

This clonotype was counted a few times. The chain recombines TRBV7-2 with TRBJ1-2; the D is unclear. This CDR3 is built from 13 residues. The ends were cut back, 0 bases at V and 4 bases at J, with 6 bases in the middle. Per germline, CDR1 SGHTA and CDR2 FQGNSA. The chain's CDR3 is CASSLARPYGYTF. The CDR3 region has the DNA TGTGCCAGCAGCTTAGCGCGTCCCTATGGCTACACCTTC.

The chain recombines TRBV29-1 with TRBJ2-5; 9 nucleotides match TRBD1. Germline V gene lookup returns CDR1 SQVTM and CDR2 ANQGSEA. V dropped 5 bases and J dropped 5; count of bases not matched to a gene: 9. The CDR3 totals 14 residues. The CDR3 DNA reads as TGCAGCGTTACGGACAGGGGTGGGTTTGAGACCCAGTACTTC. The encoded protein is CSVTDRGGFETQYF.

The chain is built from TRBV19 and TRBJ2-1; no reliable D call. Looked up from germline, CDR1 is LNHDA and CDR2 is SQIVND (reference sequence). This CDR3 is 14 amino acids long. Trimming removed 0 bases at V and 7 bases at J, with 10 bases between. For the CDR3, the DNA is TGTGCCAGTAGTATAGATCTCGAACGGAATGAGCAGTTCTTC. Protein: CASSIDLERNEQFF.